This T cell receptor (beta chain) was identified during a study of response to subunit inactivated influenza vaccine. Study observations and caveats: Each seasonal flu vaccination may recruit only limited new T cells, authors suggested.

TCRdb re-derived calls from the RT-PCR reads in MiXCR, one entry per CDR3 protein. Found here are about 830,000 distinct CDR3 sequences, around 18% of them singletons; the top ten hold approximately 11%. There are 13 residues in the CDR3. Germline V gives CDR1 SGHTA, CDR2 FQGTGA. V was shortened by 4 bases and J by 4 bases, with 9 bases between the two germline ends. This clonotype was counted between two and nine times. The target antigen is unknown. The chain recombines TRBV7-3 with TRBJ2-3; no clear D. This sample comprised PBMCs from blood, obtained less than 6 days after vaccination. The receptor comes from a man aged 45-65 years who received an inactivated influenza vaccine. The CDR3 DNA reads as TGTGCCAGCAGCTCCTCGCAGGCAGATACGCAGTATTTT. Amino acids: CASSSSQADTQYF. Drawing the rest from reference TRBV7-3 and TRBJ2-3, the complete variable domain is GAGVSQTPSNKVTEKGKYVELRCDPISGHTALYWYRQSLGQGPEFLIYFQGTGAADDSGLPNDRFFAVRPEGSVSTLKIQRTERGDSAVYLCASSSSQADTQYFGPGTRLTVL.